This entry concerns a single TCR beta chain. As yet, its antigen is unknown. The source of the sample is a study of T cell responses to AZD1222 COVID-19 vaccine. TCRdb's copy holds only in-frame clones and misses some; the assay was immunoSEQ multiplex PCR. The table includes roughly 100,000 clones, about 91% detected once. Study-wide findings and caveats: Donors skewed white British and female; clonal diversity was possibly underestimated. Seropositive AZD1222 recipients at baseline numbered only 6 or 7. No day 14 peak samples; only post-peak repertoires were characterized.

Trimming pared 0 bases from V and 6 bases from J, leaving 8 bases between. In germline, CDR1 is SGHTA, CDR2 FQGTGA. The CDR3 loop spans 14 amino acids. The specimen comprised peripheral blood, sampled 28 days after the second AZD1222 dose. J is TRBJ2-2 and V is TRBV7-3; D not certain. The TCR comes from an adult who received the AZD1222 COVID-19 vaccine. The CDR3 region is CASSLTNPPGELFF. CDR3 nucleotides: TGTGCCAGCAGCTTAACGAACCCTCCCGGGGAGCTGTTTTTT.